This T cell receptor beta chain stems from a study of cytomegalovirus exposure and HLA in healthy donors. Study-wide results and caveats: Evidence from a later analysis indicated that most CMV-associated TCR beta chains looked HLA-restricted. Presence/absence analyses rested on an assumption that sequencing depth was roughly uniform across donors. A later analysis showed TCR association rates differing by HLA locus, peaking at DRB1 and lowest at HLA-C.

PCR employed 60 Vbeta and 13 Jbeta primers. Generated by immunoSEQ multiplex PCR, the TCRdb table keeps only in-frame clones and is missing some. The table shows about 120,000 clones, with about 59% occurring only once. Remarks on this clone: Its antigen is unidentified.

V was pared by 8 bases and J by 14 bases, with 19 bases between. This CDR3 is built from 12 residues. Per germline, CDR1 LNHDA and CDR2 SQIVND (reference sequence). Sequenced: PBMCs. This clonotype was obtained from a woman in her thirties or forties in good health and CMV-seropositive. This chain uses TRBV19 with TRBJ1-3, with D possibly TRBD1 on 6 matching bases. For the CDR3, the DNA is TGTGCCAGTGGACAGTCCCTGACATCCGTATATTTT. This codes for CASGQSLTSVYF.